The 23 T cell receptor beta chains below were found in one sample sequenced in a study of cytomegalovirus exposure and HLA in healthy donors. The PCR used 60 Vbeta and 13 Jbeta primers. Clones were read by immunoSEQ multiplex PCR, and TCRdb kept only the in-frame ones, dropping some. Found here are fewer than 350,000 clones, over 85% of them singletons; the top ten hold about 2.3%. The sample comprised PBMCs. These receptors were taken from a woman between 18 and 30 years old in good health and CMV-seronegative.

This chain joins TRBV5-1 and TRBJ1-2; the match to TRBD1 covers 8 bases. The CDR3 covers 16 residues. The germline gives CDR1 SGHRS, CDR2 YFSETQ. V gave up 4 bases and J gave up 8 bases; unmatched junction bases: 16. The CDR3 sequence is CASSHSDRVGSGGYTF. CDR3 bases: TGCGCCAGCAGCCATTCGGACAGGGTTGGATCGGGAGGCTACACCTTC.

This chain uses TRBV18 with TRBJ2-4, with D possibly TRBD2 on 5 matching bases. This CDR3 is built from 15 residues. Trimming took off 0 bases at V and 4 bases at J, with 10 bases between the two ends. Germline V gene data show CDR1 as KGHSH and CDR2 as LQKENI. Written as DNA, the CDR3 is TGTGCCAGCTCACCACCCGGGGAGCCAAAAAACATTCAGTACTTC. Its translation: CASSPPGEPKNIQYF.

The CDR3 coding sequence is TGTGCCACCAGCAGAGACTCTACTAGTACACATCAAGATACGCAGTATTTT. Amino acid sequence: CATSRDSTSTHQDTQYF. V is TRBV15 and J is TRBJ2-3, with a possible D match to TRBD2 (5 bases). The CDR3 has 17 amino acids. CDR1 and CDR2 from the germline V gene are LNHNV and YYDKDF (reference sequence). Trimming removed 0 bases from V and 5 bases from J, with 18 bases in between. The variable domain in full, with the rest retrieved from reference TRBV15 and TRBJ2-3, is DAMVIQNPRYQVTQFGKPVTLSCSQTLNHNVMYWYQQKSSQAPKLLFHYYDKDFNNEADTPDNFQSRRPNTSFCFLDIRSPGLGDTAMYLCATSRDSTSTHQDTQYFGPGTRLTVL.

The chain uses TRBV7-9 and TRBJ1-4; D unclear. The CDR3 totals 15 residues. Between the trimmed V and J ends, which lost 5 bases and 6 bases, there was a span of 16 bases. Germline CDR1 SEHNR, CDR2 FQNEAQ (reference sequence). The CDR3 DNA follows: TGTGCCAGCAGCCCCCCGGCGCGGGGAGATGAAAAACTGTTTTTT. This codes for CASSPPARGDEKLFF. The full variable domain, with the rest looked up from reference TRBV7-9 and TRBJ1-4, is DTGVSQNPRHKITKRGQNVTFRCDPISEHNRLYWYRQTLGQGPEFLTYFQNEAQLEKSRLLSDRFSAERPKGSFSTLEIQRTEQGDSAMYLCASSPPARGDEKLFFGSGTQLSVL.

This clone showed up just once. This chain links TRBV7-3 with TRBJ2-7; 12 nucleotides align to TRBD1. Losses at the gene ends were 3 bases for V and 4 bases for J; bases not matched to a gene: 4. The CDR3 loop spans 15 amino acids. CDR1 is SGHTA and CDR2 is FQGTGA in the germline V gene. CDR3 bases: TGTGCCAGCAGCTTCGGGGACAGGGGGCCGTACGAGCAGTACTTC. It specifies CASSFGDRGPYEQYF.

The rearrangement links TRBV30 to TRBJ2-5, with D unclear. The CDR3 has 13 residues. V was cut by 2 bases and J by 2 bases, with 9 bases left in between. CDR1 is GTSNPN, CDR2 SVGIG, per germline (reference sequence). The CDR3 nucleotides are TGTGCCTGGAGTCGGCTAGATCAAGAGACCCAGTACTTC. Amino acid sequence: CAWSRLDQETQYF.

The rearrangement uses TRBV11-1 and TRBJ1-1; 9 nucleotides line up with TRBD1. Looked up from germline, CDR1 is SGHAT and CDR2 is FQDESV (reference sequence). The CDR3 is 15 amino acids. Trimming at V came to 6 bases and at J to 2 bases, leaving 7 bases not matched to a gene. The CDR3 region is CASRAGTGLNTEAFF. The CDR3 DNA is TGTGCCAGCAGGGCCGGGACAGGGCTTAACACTGAAGCTTTCTTT.

The CDR3 nucleotides are TGTGCCAGCAGCTTGAACGAAGGGGCGGCTGGAAACACCATATATTTT. Its protein product is CASSLNEGAAGNTIYF. The chain recombines TRBV7-6 with TRBJ1-3; D perhaps matches TRBD1 (5 bases). The CDR3 runs to 16 residues. Germline V gene lookup returns CDR1 SGHVS and CDR2 FNYEAQ. V was trimmed by 3 bases and J by 2 bases, leaving 14 bases between them.

The V and J genes are TRBV6-5 and TRBJ1-2, with 11 bases matching TRBD1. The V segment lost 6 bases and the J segment 3 bases; nucleotides outside the gene matches: 3. Germline V gives CDR1 MNHEY, CDR2 SVGAGI. The CDR3 extends over 14 amino acids. The CDR3 coding sequence is TGTGCCAGCAGCGGGACAGGGGGTGACTATGGCTACACCTTC. It specifies CASSGTGGDYGYTF.

The rearrangement links TRBV5-6 to TRBJ2-3; 10 nucleotides match TRBD2. Trimming removed 2 bases from V and 4 bases from J; junction bases left unmatched: 4. Looked up from germline, CDR1 is SGHDT and CDR2 is YYEEEE. The length of the CDR3 is 15 residues. CDR3 sequence: CASSLPSGGADTQYF. As DNA, the CDR3 is TGTGCCAGCAGCTTACCTAGCGGGGGCGCAGATACGCAGTATTTT.

V usage is TRBV11-2 and J usage is TRBJ1-4; 8 nucleotides agree with TRBD1. CDR1 and CDR2 (germline): SGHAT, FQNNGV. CDR3 length: 15 residues. Trimming cost V 1 base and J 2 bases; bases outside gene matches: 0. CDR3 bases: TGTGCCAGCAGCTTAGGGGACAGGACTAATGAAAAACTGTTTTTT. This translates into CASSLGDRTNEKLFF.

V and J are TRBV11-2 and TRBJ1-1; TRBD1 matches at 8 bases. This CDR3 contains 14 residues. The germline V gene encodes CDR1 SGHAT and CDR2 FQNNGV. J lost 4 bases, V lost 4 bases, and 5 bases had no gene match. CDR3: CASSSKDRGTEAFF. In nucleotides, the CDR3 is TGTGCCAGCAGCTCTAAAGACAGGGGCACTGAAGCTTTCTTT.

This rearrangement joins TRBV6-5 to TRBJ1-5, with no clear D. The CDR3 covers 16 residues. Between the trimmed V and J ends, which lost 2 bases and 0 bases, there was a span of 11 bases. Per germline, CDR1 MNHEY and CDR2 SVGAGI. Written as DNA, the CDR3 is TGTGCCAGCAGTTACCACAATATCAATAGCAATCAGCCCCAGCATTTT. Translating it yields CASSYHNINSNQPQHF.

The V gene is TRBV9, the J gene TRBJ2-3; no firm D call. From germline, CDR1 is SGDLS and CDR2 YYNGEE. This CDR3 comprises 15 residues. V shed 0 bases and J shed 2 bases, with 10 bases lying between them. CDR3 protein: CASSVGGGPTDTQYF. The CDR3 bases are TGTGCCAGCAGCGTAGGTGGCGGTCCCACAGATACGCAGTATTTT.

The V and J genes are TRBV5-5 and TRBJ2-1, with 7 bases that match TRBD1. Germline CDR1 and CDR2: SGHKS and YYEKEE (reference sequence). Trimming removed 5 bases from V and 8 bases from J; junction bases left unmatched: 10. This CDR3 has 14 amino acids. The CDR3 DNA reads TGTGCCAGCAGGCAAATCGCGACAGGGTATGAGCAGTTCTTC. Protein sequence: CASRQIATGYEQFF.

This chain links TRBV6-8 with TRBJ1-2, with D possibly matching TRBD1 (5 bases). This CDR3 contains 16 residues. V gave up 2 bases and J gave up 0 bases, with 13 bases separating them. Germline CDR1 MNHGY, CDR2 SAAAGT. The CDR3 bases are TGTGCCAGCAGTTACCGATCTGCAGGGACTAACTATGGCTACACCTTC. Amino acid sequence: CASSYRSAGTNYGYTF.

The chain combines TRBV4-1 with TRBJ1-2, with a weak D call TRBD1 (5 bases). Germline loops: CDR1 MGHRA, CDR2 YSYEKL. With 0 bases removed from V and 8 bases from J, the gap between germline ends came to 10 bases. There are 13 residues in the CDR3. CDR3 in amino acids: CASSQETAGGYTF. The CDR3 nucleotides are TGCGCCAGCAGCCAAGAGACAGCGGGGGGCTACACCTTC.

The chain uses TRBV9 and TRBJ1-1, with 8 bases aligning to TRBD1. CDR1 and CDR2 (germline): SGDLS, YYNGEE. The V segment lost 2 bases and the J segment 3 bases; nucleotides outside the gene matches: 12. The CDR3 has 17 residues. The CDR3 loop is CASSVTGGVSRDTEAFF. CDR3 DNA sequence: TGTGCCAGCAGCGTCACAGGGGGAGTTTCTAGGGACACTGAAGCTTTCTTT.

This sequence joins TRBV6-1 and TRBJ1-1; possibly TRBD1 for D (5 bases). This CDR3 comprises 15 residues. The germline V gene encodes CDR1 MNHNS and CDR2 SASEGT. Trimming cost V 3 bases and J 5 bases, with 16 bases left between them. CDR3 nucleotide sequence: TGTGCCAGCAGTGAGGTTCAGGGTAGTATGACTGAAGCTTTCTTT. This encodes CASSEVQGSMTEAFF.

The rearrangement links TRBV6-6 to TRBJ2-3, with 8 bases aligning to TRBD2. Germline assignment: CDR1 MNHNY and CDR2 SVGAGI (reference sequence). The CDR3 spans 16 residues. V lost 6 bases to trimming and J lost 0 bases; unmatched junction nucleotides: 8. The CDR3 sequence: CASRLTGGASTDTQYF. In DNA form, the CDR3 reads TGTGCCAGCAGGTTAACCGGGGGGGCTAGCACAGATACGCAGTATTTT.

The chain joins TRBV19 to TRBJ1-1; D may be TRBD1 (6 bases). V lost 5 bases and J lost 3, with 10 bases in between. CDR3 length equals 13 residues. Germline V lookup: CDR1 LNHDA, CDR2 SQIVND (reference sequence). The CDR3: CASSSRQDTEAFF. The DNA of the CDR3 is TGTGCCAGTAGTTCACGACAGGACACTGAAGCTTTCTTT.

The gene calls are TRBV4-2 and TRBJ2-3; D perhaps matches TRBD2 (5 bases). Germline loops: CDR1 LGHNA, CDR2 YNFKEQ. This CDR3 spans 14 amino acids. The V end lost 1 base, the J end lost 4 bases, and 9 bases lay between the germline ends. The CDR3 region is CASSQVLAADTQYF. DNA for the CDR3: TGTGCCAGCAGCCAAGTGCTAGCCGCAGATACGCAGTATTTT.

The chain couples TRBV9 to TRBJ2-1; 10 bases are a match to TRBD2. The CDR3 runs 17 residues. Trimming cost V 0 bases and J 5 bases; bases outside gene matches: 8. Germline lookup yields CDR1 SGDLS and CDR2 YYNGEE. CDR3 DNA: TGTGCCAGCAGCGTAGCTACGCGGACTAGCGGCAACAATGAGCAGTTCTTC. It yields the protein CASSVATRTSGNNEQFF.